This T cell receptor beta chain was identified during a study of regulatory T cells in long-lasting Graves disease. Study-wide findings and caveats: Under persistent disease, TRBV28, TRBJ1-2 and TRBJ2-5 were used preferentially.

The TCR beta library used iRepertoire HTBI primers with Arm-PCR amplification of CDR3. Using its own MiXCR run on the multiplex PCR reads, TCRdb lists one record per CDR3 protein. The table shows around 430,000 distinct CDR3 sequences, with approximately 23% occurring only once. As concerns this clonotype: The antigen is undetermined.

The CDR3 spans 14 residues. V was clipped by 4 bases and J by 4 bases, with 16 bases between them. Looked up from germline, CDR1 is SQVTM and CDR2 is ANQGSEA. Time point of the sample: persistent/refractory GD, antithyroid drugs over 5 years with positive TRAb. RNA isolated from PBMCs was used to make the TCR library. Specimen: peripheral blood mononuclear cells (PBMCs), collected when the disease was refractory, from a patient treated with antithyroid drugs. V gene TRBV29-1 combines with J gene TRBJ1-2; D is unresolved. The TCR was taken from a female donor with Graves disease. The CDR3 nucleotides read TGCAGCGTTGTCACACCTCTTTATTTCTATGGCTACACCTTC. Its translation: CSVVTPLYFYGYTF.